One and the same sample provided the 8 T cell receptor beta chains below, sequenced in a study of Graves' ophthalmopathy and Graves' hyperthyroidism. Amplification of TCR beta CDR3 regions used RNA transcripts. Investigators did first-round RT-PCR with HTBI primers, then second-round multiplex PCR. MiXCR, run by TCRdb on the multiplex PCR reads, gives a single entry per CDR3 protein. The table records 620,000 or so distinct CDR3 sequences, about a fifth of them present only once. The specimen was peripheral blood. Receptors were obtained from a young woman with stable Graves' hyperthyroidism. Some clones in this sample may be carry-over from other donors' samples.

A single count supports this clonotype. The chain combines TRBV20-1 with TRBJ2-2; D remains ambiguous. V shed 3 bases and J shed 2 bases, with 10 bases lying between them. This CDR3 has 14 amino acids. CDR1 DFQATT and CDR2 SNEGSKA come from the germline V gene (reference sequence). In nucleotides, the CDR3 is TGCAGTGCTAGTTGGTCTAGAAACACCGGGGAGCTGTTTTTT. Translating it yields CSASWSRNTGELFF.

In its sample, this clonotype was seen many times. The J gene is TRBJ2-2, the V gene TRBV13; D ambiguous. V lost 5 bases and J 6 bases, leaving 31 bases between the germline ends. This CDR3 has 20 amino acids. Germline loops: CDR1 PRHDT, CDR2 FYEKMQ (reference sequence). The chain's CDR3 is CASSRKPPPVVSCPSGELFF. The CDR3 region has the DNA TGTGCCAGCAGCCGAAAGCCCCCTCCCGTGGTCAGTTGCCCTTCCGGGGAGCTGTTTTTT.

Many counts were recorded for this clonotype. The chain carries TRBV30 and TRBJ1-5, with TRBD1 identical over 11 bases. Per the germline V gene, CDR1 is GTSNPN and CDR2 is SVGIG (reference sequence). With V trimmed by 5 bases and J by 1 base, 13 bases remained unmatched. The CDR3 totals 18 residues. The DNA for the CDR3 is TGTGCCTGGTCTTCGGGACAGGGGGAAAAGAGGAGCAATCAGCCCCAGCATTTT. It codes for CAWSSGQGEKRSNQPQHF.

This chain links TRBV20-1 with TRBJ1-6; the D gene is possibly TRBD1 (6 bases). Trimming removed 5 bases at V and 6 bases at J, with 14 bases between. The V gene's germline CDR1 is DFQATT and CDR2 SNEGSKA (reference sequence). CDR3 length: 14 residues. CDR3 in DNA: TGCAGTGCTCAAGAGGGACACCGTAATTCACCCCTCCACTTT. This gives the protein CSAQEGHRNSPLHF.

As concerns this clonotype: One end of the junction does not line up with germline, which may come from a read error. The chain links TRBV11-2 to TRBJ2-5; D may be TRBD2 (6 bases). The J call may be faulty, since TRBJ2-7 better matches the DNA end. Germline V gene sequence: CDR1 SGHAT, CDR2 FQNNGV. The CDR3 spans 15 residues. CDR3 loop: CAISQGGGQVYEQYF. Written as DNA, the CDR3 is TGTGCCATCAGCCAGGGAGGAGGTCAGGTCTACGAGCAGTACTTC.

This clonotype appeared many times. This chain connects TRBV20-1 to TRBJ2-5; a weak D match, TRBD2 (5 bases). V gave up 8 bases and J gave up 6 bases, with 19 bases separating them. CDR3 length: 13 residues. Germline lookup yields CDR1 DFQATT and CDR2 SNEGSKA (reference sequence). In DNA, the CDR3 is TGCAGTACAACTAGTAAAGCCGGGAAGACCCAGTACTTC. This codes for CSTTSKAGKTQYF.

Ten or more counts support this clonotype. The CDR3 nucleotides are TGTGCCAGCAGTTTTCGGGGGGAGACAGGGTACGAGCAGTACTTC. It is translated as CASSFRGETGYEQYF. The gene calls are TRBV12-3 or TRBV12-4 and TRBJ2-7, with D perhaps being TRBD1 or TRBD2 (7 bases each). The length of the CDR3 is 15 residues. Trimming cost V 3 bases and J 4 bases, with 16 bases left between them.

The table lists this clonotype with a few counts. V and J are TRBV28 and TRBJ1-1; no firm D call. This CDR3 is built from 11 residues. Germline CDR1 reads MDHEN; CDR2 reads SYDVKM. Trimming took off 5 bases at V and 7 bases at J, with 8 bases between the two ends. CDR3 DNA: TGTGCCAGCAGTGGTGTTCTTGAAGCTTTCTTT. Amino acid sequence: CASSGVLEAFF. The full variable domain, rest sourced from reference TRBV28 and TRBJ1-1, is DVKVTQSSRYLVKRTGEKVFLECVQDMDHENMFWYRQDPGLGLRLIYFSYDVKMKEKGDIPEGYSVSREKKERFSLILESASTNQTSMYLCASSGVLEAFFGQGTRLTVV.